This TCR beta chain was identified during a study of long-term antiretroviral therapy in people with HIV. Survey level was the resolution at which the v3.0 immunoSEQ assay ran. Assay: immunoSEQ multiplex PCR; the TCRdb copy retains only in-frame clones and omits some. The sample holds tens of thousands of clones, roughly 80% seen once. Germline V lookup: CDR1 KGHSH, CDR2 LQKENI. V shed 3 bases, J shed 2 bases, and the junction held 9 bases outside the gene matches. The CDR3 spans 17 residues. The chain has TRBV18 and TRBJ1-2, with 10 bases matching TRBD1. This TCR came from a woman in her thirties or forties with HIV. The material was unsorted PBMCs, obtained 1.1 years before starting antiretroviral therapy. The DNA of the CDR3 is TGTGCCAGCTCACCTCAACCGACAGGGGGCCTCAACTATGGCTACACCTTC. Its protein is CASSPQPTGGLNYGYTF.